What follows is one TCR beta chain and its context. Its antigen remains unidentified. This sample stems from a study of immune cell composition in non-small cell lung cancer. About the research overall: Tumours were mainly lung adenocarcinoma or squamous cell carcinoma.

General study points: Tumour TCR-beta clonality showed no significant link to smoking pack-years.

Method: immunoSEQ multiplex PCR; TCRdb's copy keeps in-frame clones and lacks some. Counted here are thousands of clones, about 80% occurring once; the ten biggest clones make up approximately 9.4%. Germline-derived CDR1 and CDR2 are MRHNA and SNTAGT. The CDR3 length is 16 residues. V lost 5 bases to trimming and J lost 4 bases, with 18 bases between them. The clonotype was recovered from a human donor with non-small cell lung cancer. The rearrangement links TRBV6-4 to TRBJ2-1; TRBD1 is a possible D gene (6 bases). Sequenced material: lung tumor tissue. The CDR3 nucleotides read TGTGCCAGCAGTCCCCAGGGGCTCAGCTCATACAATGAGCAGTTCTTC. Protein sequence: CASSPQGLSSYNEQFF.